This T cell receptor (beta chain) was captured by sequencing in a study of CD8+ T cells in alopecia areata. Study-wide results and caveats: Higher clonality was seen in lesional scalp than in normal scalp, especially in alopecia totalis/universalis.

This clone was detected only a few times. The antigen remains unidentified. Extraction and reverse transcription of RNA yielded cDNA as the sequencing template. Sequenced by immunoSEQ multiplex PCR; TCRdb stores in-frame clones only, minus some. The sample lists around 190,000 clones, roughly 50% occurring once. The origin of this receptor is a human donor in good health. The specimen was CD8+ T cells sorted from blood.

CDR3 coding DNA: TGCAGCGTCCCATACAGTTATGGCTACACCTTC. Translation gives CSVPYSYGYTF. The gene calls are TRBV29-1 and TRBJ1-2, with unresolved D. The CDR3 is 11 amino acids. Trimming removed 6 bases from V and 5 bases from J, with 10 bases in between. The germline gives CDR1 SQVTM, CDR2 ANQGSEA.